This entry features one T cell receptor (beta chain) sequence. Antigen specificity is unknown. This entry belongs to a study of T cell repertoires in aging, cancer and after chemotherapy. Study overall: The full dataset contained roughly 9 million TCR reads. General study results and limits: Healthy donors lost TCR diversity with age mainly through richness, cancer patients through richness and evenness.

Multiplex touch-down PCR with TRB-A/B primers amplified rearranged V-D-J TRB sequences. One entry per CDR3 protein, called by TCRdb with MiXCR from the multiplex PCR reads. The table includes about 1,900 distinct CDR3 sequences, 28% detected once. TCR beta rearrangements were amplified from peripheral blood genomic DNA. The CDR3 is 16 amino acids. CDR1 SGHNT and CDR2 YYREEE come from the germline V gene (reference sequence). V lost 2 bases to trimming and J lost 4 bases; unmatched junction nucleotides: 5. The chain has TRBV5-4 and TRBJ2-2; 10 positions match TRBD1. Sequenced: blood. The TCR was taken from a human donor with a solid tumor. This CDR3 is CASSFRQGARTGELFF. The CDR3, as DNA: TGTGCCAGCAGCTTCCGACAGGGGGCGCGCACCGGGGAGCTGTTTTTT.